This TCR beta chain was captured in a study of cytomegalovirus exposure and HLA in healthy donors (dated by TCRdb to about 2017). About the full investigation: An earlier analysis of some 600 of the donors reported under 300 Gb of sequence data and 117 million unique TCR beta sequences obtained from roughly 180 million T cells. All discovery cohort repertoires had been generated on a single sequencing platform. On average, roughly 240,000 unique TCR beta nucleotide sequences were sequenced per donor among 398 genotyped donors of the cohort, with about 19% of those sequences being non-productive. Rather than using new phenotypic data, the later analysis identified candidate immune exposures from TCR beta sequences and from how often those sequences occurred across donors. A later genetic analysis took genome-wide SNP genotypes for about three fifths of the roughly 670 donors and used that subset as a discovery cohort. The study used immunosequencing to profile the T cell repertoires of 670 or so subjects and linked those repertoires to cytomegalovirus serostatus. The study was designed to test whether signatures of past pathogen exposure could be identified by cataloging public T cell receptors. Of the approximately 400 genotyped donors, approximately 83% fell in the genetic ancestry cluster associated with self-reported Caucasian donors. The study combined high-throughput TCR immunosequencing, statistical association of individual TCRs with disease status, and machine learning to predict cytomegalovirus infection status. An early release that covered several hundred HLA-typed donors contained 250 to 350 gigabases of sequencing data and 80 million or so unique TCR sequences. In addition to the first cohort of 666 subjects, a separate validation cohort of approximately 110 different subjects was used. About five DR-DQ haplotypes were treated as single units for association and clustering because of strong linkage in the cohort. To study patterns of TCR occurrence, a later analysis re-analyzed previously published TCR beta repertoires from hundreds of donors and added high-resolution HLA genotyping. Typing coverage differed by locus: A, B, C, DRB1 and DQB1 were typed in about 629-630 donors, DQA1 in about 510, DPA1 in 600 to 610, and DPB1 in just under 480. To decide whether each TCR beta V gene segment behaved as functional or pseudogenic, an earlier analysis of 587 of the donors relied on high-throughput TCR beta sequencing. Donor age, sex, ethnicity and CMV serostatus were collected together with the repertoire data. HLA typing included class I and class II loci at four-digit resolution.

The method was the immunoSEQ multiplex PCR assay. The multiplex PCR relied on a mix of 60 forward primers for TCR Vbeta segments and 13 reverse primers for TCR Jbeta segments. Amplification of the CDR3 region of rearranged TCR beta genes was performed with a multiplex PCR assay on genomic DNA. Amplified TCR beta libraries were sequenced as 87-base-pair reads on the Illumina HiSeq System. The paper's data handling went like this. Across the 500 to 750 repertoires, a later analysis counted 60 million to 90 million unique TCR beta chains, approximately 10 million of which were shared by at least two donors. To remove PCR and sequencing errors, raw reads were error-corrected and collapsed into unique sequences using a nearest-neighbor algorithm that merged closely related sequences. V, D and J gene segments were assigned by aligning CDR3 sequences to IMGT reference sequences. For a sequence to be retained, a match of at least six nucleotides was required to both a V gene segment and a J gene segment. Rearrangements were called productive when the CDR3 lacked stop codons and stayed in frame with V and J; all others were non-productive. CDR3 was defined according to IMGT convention as the region running from the second conserved V-encoded cysteine to the conserved J-encoded phenylalanine. The earlier analysis of about 610 of the donors excluded sequences that lacked an unambiguous match to a single V gene segment. In an earlier analysis of a few hundred of the donors, V segments were called functional above 56.7% productive rearrangements and were called segregating when the between-donor standard deviation exceeded 5%. To diagnose cytomegalovirus status from the catalog of TCR beta chain sequences, a statistical classification framework was built. In a later analysis, V and J genes were assigned by comparing TCR nucleotide sequences against IMGT/GENE-DB human TR gene sequences. A later analysis assigned CDR3 sequences and most-parsimonious VDJ recombination scenarios with the TCRdist pipeline. In a later analysis, every TCR beta chain was defined by the combination of its CDR3 amino acid sequence and its V-gene family, and reads without a unique V-gene family were dropped. In a later analysis, approximately 590 highly shared, low-generation-probability nucleotide sequences were removed to address suspected cross-contamination and a sequencing artifact. A later analysis calculated a clonal expansion index for each public chain from normalized within-repertoire ranks of inferred template counts. In a later analysis, generation probabilities were computed with a VDJ recombination model fitted to out-of-frame rearrangements, and the resulting probabilities were checked against IGoR. In a later analysis, hypergeometric tests were used to score TCR-TCR, TCR-HLA and TCR-CMV co-occurrence, with a repertoire-size bias correction applied to TCR pairs. In a later analysis, false discovery rates were estimated by permuting HLA or CMV assignments 20 times. In a later analysis, co-occurring TCRs were grouped using DBSCAN, and TCRdist sequence similarity was added for clustering within HLA-allele-positive subsets. Repertoires with fewer than 30,000 or more than 120,000 public chains were left out of co-occurrence clustering, as were a few repertoires with anomalous nucleotide sharing. Sourced from immuneACCESS, this table was stored by TCRdb with only in-frame sequences that have V and J called. A share of the clones is absent; for the studies checked, an unresolved V gene accounts for under half, and the remainder has no known explanation. D and trimming come from the DNA, and the V and J calls and clone size come from that table. For this sample there are about 89,000 clones; roughly 80% appear just once. The ten largest make up 1.2% to 1.5% of the sample.

The cohort comprised 670 or so healthy bone marrow donors. All cohort members were sampled while nominally healthy, although unrecorded immune exposures were likely present. The donor tested CMV seronegative, placing the donor among the roughly 340 seronegative members of the cohort. Each donor provided a peripheral blood sample, and peripheral blood mononuclear cells were used for TCR beta sequencing. The Qiagen DNeasy Blood Extraction Kit was used to extract genomic DNA from the blood cell samples. V and J are truncated by 1 base and 2 bases respectively, leaving an intervening sequence of 8 bases. There are 14 amino acids in the CDR3, from cysteine to phenylalanine inclusive. Of the read, only the CDR3 DNA is kept; its 42 bases are in frame from base 1. Looking up the germline V gene yields CDR1 MGHRA and CDR2 YSYEKL. About this clone: Its antigen is unknown. Qualities for individual bases were not recorded, and no much larger clone is one base off.

Overall results and qualifications from the work: Most CMV-associated TCR beta chains appeared to be HLA-restricted in a later analysis, and the HLA associations seemed to be driven largely by CMV exposure. Compared with equally common non-associated chains, HLA-associated TCR beta chains in a later analysis were more clonally expanded and had lower generation probabilities. When HLA alleles, especially DR and DQ, strongly co-occurred, attributing TCR associations to individual alleles was difficult. The authors suggested that the approach could potentially be extended to other disease states and immunological phenotypes. The only immune exposure information available for the cohort was CMV serostatus. Three of the identified cytomegalovirus-associated TCR beta chains were confirmed in vitro to be specific for cytomegalovirus antigens. A later genetic analysis reported fewer N-insertions in productive TCRs among donors in an Asian-associated ancestry cluster than the roughly 620-donor mean. This cohort had only TCR beta chains sequenced, and the lack of alpha or paired-chain data limited which features could be detected. Several of the top co-occurrence clusters appeared to be linked to parvovirus B19, influenza, CMV and Epstein-Barr virus, according to a later analysis. In a later analysis, the rate of TCR association differed among HLA loci, with DRB1 alleles having the most associated TCRs and HLA-C alleles having the fewest. Broadly in line with IMGT annotations, most TCR beta V segments showed up in productive rearrangements about 87% or about 30% of the time in an earlier analysis of around 600 of the donors. Because counts were too low, approximately 18 rarely observed V segments, including chromosome 9 orphons, were excluded from the earlier analysis of 587 of the donors. HLA typing was unavailable for some donors at each locus, so association tests used only the typed subset. Some IMGT-functional V segments, including TRBV6-2 and TRBV6-3, could not be told apart with the 87-base-pair reads, so those segments were excluded. In the study, around 150 TCR beta chains were listed as associated with cytomegalovirus. The classifier was reported to diagnose cytomegalovirus status with high specificity and sensitivity in both the original and validation cohorts. A further reported finding was that TCR beta sequences accurately predicted the HLA-A and HLA-B alleles for most subjects in the first cohort. A cluster of highly shared sequence variants was judged likely to be a technical artifact of the sequencing pipeline. Correlated functional status among segregating V segments might reflect linkage disequilibrium, but an unknown experimental factor could not be ruled out. Across donors, most TCR sequences were observed very rarely, whereas some public TCRs were present in many individuals. Presence/absence analyses assumed roughly uniform sequencing depth across donors, an assumption that may not hold. In a later analysis, some 18,000 TCR beta sequences were associated with specific HLA alleles at a false discovery rate of 0.05. In a later genetic analysis, a missense DCLRE1C variant was associated with V-gene and J-gene trimming of TCR beta chains, and the association was replicated in an independent cohort.

In this chain, TRBV4-1 is recombined with TRBJ1-2; no D gene is confidently identified. The clonotype originates from a male donor in good health and CMV-seronegative. Input material: PBMCs. This receptor has the CDR3 CASSQVTANYGYTF. In nucleotide form, the sequence is TGCGCCAGCAGCCAAGTTACAGCAAACTATGGCTACACCTTC.